This is a list of T cell receptor beta chains from one sample in a study of neurological immune-mediated disorders. TCRdb analysed the 5' RACE reads with MiXCR anew, one entry per CDR3 protein. The table includes some 41,000 distinct CDR3 sequences, roughly 15% detected once. The sample consisted of CD4+ T cells from blood. The receptors shown here come from an older woman with HTLV-1-associated myelopathy (HAM/TSP). Each CDR3 is given with its conserved first and last residue. The order of the fields is J gene, V gene, clone size, CDR3 length, D gene, CDR3 DNA, CDR3 protein. A D gene is named only where the DNA matches it firmly. Not every row has a clone size; where given, it reads once, few, many or a size class.

J: TRBJ2-3; V: TRBV12-3/TRBV12-4; size: many; length: 14; D: .; DNA: TGTGCCAGCAGCCGGGACACGTACACAGATACGCAGTATTTT; CDR3: CASSRDTYTDTQYF
J: TRBJ2-7; V: TRBV5-5; size: many; length: 16; D: .; DNA: TGTGCCAGCAGTTTGTCCCCCCGGGTGGGGGACTACGAGCAGTACTTC; CDR3: CASSLSPRVGDYEQYF
J: TRBJ1-6; V: TRBV12-3/TRBV12-4; size: many; length: 14; D: .; DNA: TGTGCCAGCTCACTGTGGGGGAATAATTCACCCCTCCACTTT; CDR3: CASSLWGNNSPLHF
J: TRBJ2-7; V: TRBV5-1; size: many; length: 13; D: .; DNA: TGCGCCAGCAGCTTCGGACACTCCTACGAGCAGTACTTC; CDR3: CASSFGHSYEQYF
J: TRBJ1-1; V: TRBV29-1; size: .; length: 13; D: .; DNA: TGCACCGGGATAGGGGGTGGGAACACTGAAGCTTTCTTT; CDR3: CTGIGGGNTEAFF
J: TRBJ1-1; V: TRBV20-1; size: many; length: 16; D: .; DNA: TGCAGTGCTACGGTCTCCGGACGGGGCCTTCGGGCTGAAGCTTTCTTT; CDR3: CSATVSGRGLRAEAFF
J: TRBJ2-3; V: TRBV7-2; size: .; length: 16; D: TRBD2; DNA: TGTGCCAGCAGCGCCTCGCGGGGGGTACCCAAAGATACGAAGTATTTT; CDR3: CASSASRGVPKDTKYF
J: TRBJ2-1; V: TRBV7-2; size: many; length: 18; D: .; DNA: TGTGCCAGCAGCTTATGGGCGGGGACTTCCAGCTCCTACAATGAGCAGTTCTTC; CDR3: CASSLWAGTSSSYNEQFF
J: TRBJ1-2; V: TRBV20-1; size: once; length: 14; D: .; DNA: TGCAGTGCTAGAGATCCAGGGACGTTCTATGCCTACACCTTC; CDR3: CSARDPGTFYAYTF
J: TRBJ1-3; V: TRBV6-2/TRBV6-3; size: many; length: 16; D: .; DNA: TGTGCCAGCAGTCGGGGACCGTCGAGCTCTGGAAACACCATATATTTT; CDR3: CASSRGPSSSGNTIYF
J: TRBJ1-2; V: TRBV29-1; size: .; length: 13; D: .; DNA: TGCAGCGCCCAAAGTAGGACACATTATGGCTACACCTTC; CDR3: CSAQSRTHYGYTF
J: TRBJ2-5; V: TRBV20-1; size: many; length: 16; D: TRBD2; DNA: TGCAGTGCTCTACCCGCTAGCGGGGGGGTTCGGGAGACCCAGTACTTC; CDR3: CSALPASGGVRETQYF
J: TRBJ1-1; V: TRBV12-3/TRBV12-4; size: many; length: 12; D: .; DNA: TGTGCCAGCAGCTCCATCCATCGTGAAGCTTTCTTT; CDR3: CASSSIHREAFF
J: TRBJ1-5; V: TRBV11-2; size: many; length: 16; D: .; DNA: TGTGCCAGCAGCTCCCGGTCCGGGGGAGGCAATCAGCCCCAGCATTTT; CDR3: CASSSRSGGGNQPQHF
J: TRBJ2-3; V: TRBV5-6; size: many; length: 13; D: .; DNA: TGTGCCAGCAACCGACTAGGTCGAGATACGCAGTATTTT; CDR3: CASNRLGRDTQYF
J: TRBJ2-5; V: TRBV2; size: many; length: 15; D: TRBD1; DNA: TGTGCCAGCAGTGAAAGTAGGACAGGCGGAGAGACCCAGTACTTC; CDR3: CASSESRTGGETQYF
J: TRBJ2-3; V: TRBV20-1; size: many; length: 15; D: TRBD1; DNA: TGCAGTGCTAGAGATCTGGACAGGGGAACAGATACGCAGTATTTT; CDR3: CSARDLDRGTDTQYF
J: TRBJ2-3; V: TRBV5-1; size: many; length: 15; D: .; DNA: TGCGCCAGCAGCTGGGGAGGAGATTCGGCAGATACGCAGTATTTT; CDR3: CASSWGGDSADTQYF
J: TRBJ1-1; V: TRBV5-1; size: many; length: 16; D: TRBD1; DNA: TGCGCCAGCAGCTTAGTAGGAGGACAGGGGAACACTGAAGCTTTCTTT; CDR3: CASSLVGGQGNTEAFF
J: TRBJ1-1; V: TRBV6-1; size: many; length: 13; D: .; DNA: TGTGCCAGCAGTGAGTGGGGAGGGACTGAAGCTTTCTTT; CDR3: CASSEWGGTEAFF
J: TRBJ2-5; V: TRBV20-1; size: once; length: 12; D: .; DNA: TGCAGTGCTAGTGAGGGCTGGGATACCCAGTACTTC; CDR3: CSASEGWDTQYF
J: TRBJ2-7; V: TRBV5-6; size: many; length: 13; D: .; DNA: TGTGCCAGCAGCTTCGCGCCTTCCTACGAGCAGTACTTC; CDR3: CASSFAPSYEQYF
J: TRBJ1-3; V: TRBV5-1; size: many; length: 15; D: .; DNA: TGCGCCAGCAGCCCCCGTCAGAGCTCTGGAAACACCATATATTTT; CDR3: CASSPRQSSGNTIYF
J: TRBJ2-4; V: TRBV20-1; size: .; length: 18; D: .; DNA: TGCAGTGCGCCCGCCGGGACATATTTTAACGAAGCCAAAAACATTCAGTACTTC; CDR3: CSAPAGTYFNEAKNIQYF
J: TRBJ2-2; V: TRBV20-1; size: many; length: 10; D: .; DNA: TGCAGTCCGGGGGTGGGGGAGCTGTTTTTT; CDR3: CSPGVGELFF
J: TRBJ1-2; V: TRBV5-1; size: many; length: 14; D: .; DNA: TGCGCCAGCAGCTCGAGGGATCACAACTATGGCTACACCTTC; CDR3: CASSSRDHNYGYTF
J: TRBJ2-3; V: TRBV20-1; size: many; length: 15; D: TRBD1; DNA: TGCAGTGCTACCACAGGGGGCCTCAACACAGATACGCAGTATTTT; CDR3: CSATTGGLNTDTQYF
J: TRBJ1-5; V: TRBV7-2; size: many; length: 16; D: TRBD1; DNA: TGTGCCAGCAGCTTAGCGGGGACAGGTAGCAATCAGCCCCAGCATTTT; CDR3: CASSLAGTGSNQPQHF
J: TRBJ2-6; V: TRBV5-1; size: many; length: 15; D: .; DNA: TGCGCCAGCAGCATCGACAGCTCTGGGGCCAACGTCCTGACTTTC; CDR3: CASSIDSSGANVLTF
J: TRBJ1-1; V: TRBV5-1; size: many; length: 14; D: .; DNA: TGCGCCAGCAGACCAGTAACAGCAAACACTGAAGCTTTCTTT; CDR3: CASRPVTANTEAFF
J: TRBJ1-6; V: TRBV20-1; size: many; length: 14; D: .; DNA: TGCAGTGCTAGCCCCGAGACGCGGGGGTCACCCCTCCACTTT; CDR3: CSASPETRGSPLHF
J: TRBJ1-4; V: TRBV5-1; size: many; length: 17; D: .; DNA: TGCGCCAGCAGCTCGGGTGGTCGCGGGCCAACTAATGAAAAACTGTTTTTT; CDR3: CASSSGGRGPTNEKLFF
J: TRBJ2-3; V: TRBV5-1; size: many; length: 15; D: TRBD1; DNA: TGCGCCAGCAGCCCCCCCGGGACAGGGGGAGATACGCAGTATTTT; CDR3: CASSPPGTGGDTQYF
J: TRBJ1-2; V: TRBV30; size: many; length: 12; D: TRBD1; DNA: TGTGCCTGGAGGGGGACAGGGTATGGCTACACCTTC; CDR3: CAWRGTGYGYTF
J: TRBJ1-5; V: TRBV12-3/TRBV12-4; size: many; length: 18; D: TRBD1; DNA: TGTGCCAGCAGTCTTCGGGGACAGCTTGACTATAGCAATCAGCCCCAGCATTTT; CDR3: CASSLRGQLDYSNQPQHF
J: TRBJ2-3; V: TRBV5-1; size: many; length: 13; D: .; DNA: TGCGCCAGCAGCTTGCGAGTCGCAGATACGCAGTATTTT; CDR3: CASSLRVADTQYF
J: TRBJ1-2; V: TRBV5-1; size: many; length: 13; D: .; DNA: TGCGCCAGCAGCTTGGGAGGAGAGAATGGCTACACCTTC; CDR3: CASSLGGENGYTF
J: TRBJ1-3; V: TRBV10-3; size: many; length: 13; D: .; DNA: TGTGCCATCGGGGTTGACTCTGGAAACACCATATATTTT; CDR3: CAIGVDSGNTIYF
J: TRBJ2-3; V: TRBV5-1; size: many; length: 17; D: TRBD1; DNA: TGCGCCAGCAGCTCGAAACAGGGACAGGGGCTCAGCGGTACGCAGTATTTT; CDR3: CASSSKQGQGLSGTQYF
J: TRBJ2-6; V: TRBV5-1; size: many; length: 17; D: .; DNA: TGCGCCAGCAGCTTGGTGATGGGGCGAGGCGGGGCCAACGTCCTGACTTTC; CDR3: CASSLVMGRGGANVLTF
J: TRBJ2-7; V: TRBV6-6; size: .; length: 15; D: TRBD1; DNA: TGTGCCAGCAGTCCTCCGGGACAGGGGTTATACGAGCAGTACTTC; CDR3: CASSPPGQGLYEQYF
J: TRBJ2-3; V: TRBV20-1; size: many; length: 15; D: TRBD2; DNA: TGCAGTGCAAATGAGCGGGGGGGCTTCACAGATACGCAGTATTTT; CDR3: CSANERGGFTDTQYF